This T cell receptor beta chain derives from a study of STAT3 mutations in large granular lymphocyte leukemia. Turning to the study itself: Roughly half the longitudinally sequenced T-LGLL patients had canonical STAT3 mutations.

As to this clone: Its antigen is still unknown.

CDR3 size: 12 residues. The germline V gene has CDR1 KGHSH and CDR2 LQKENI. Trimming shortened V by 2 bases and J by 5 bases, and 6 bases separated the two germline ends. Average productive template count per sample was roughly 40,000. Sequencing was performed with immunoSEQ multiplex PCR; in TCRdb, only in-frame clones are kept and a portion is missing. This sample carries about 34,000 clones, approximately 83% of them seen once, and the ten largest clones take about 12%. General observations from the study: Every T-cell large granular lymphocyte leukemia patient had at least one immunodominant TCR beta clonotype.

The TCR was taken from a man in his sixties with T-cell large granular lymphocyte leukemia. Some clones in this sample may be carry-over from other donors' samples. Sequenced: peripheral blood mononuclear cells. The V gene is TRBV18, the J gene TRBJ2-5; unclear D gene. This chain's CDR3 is CASSPVVETQYF. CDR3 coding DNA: TGTGCCAGCTCACCAGTAGTTGAGACCCAGTACTTC.